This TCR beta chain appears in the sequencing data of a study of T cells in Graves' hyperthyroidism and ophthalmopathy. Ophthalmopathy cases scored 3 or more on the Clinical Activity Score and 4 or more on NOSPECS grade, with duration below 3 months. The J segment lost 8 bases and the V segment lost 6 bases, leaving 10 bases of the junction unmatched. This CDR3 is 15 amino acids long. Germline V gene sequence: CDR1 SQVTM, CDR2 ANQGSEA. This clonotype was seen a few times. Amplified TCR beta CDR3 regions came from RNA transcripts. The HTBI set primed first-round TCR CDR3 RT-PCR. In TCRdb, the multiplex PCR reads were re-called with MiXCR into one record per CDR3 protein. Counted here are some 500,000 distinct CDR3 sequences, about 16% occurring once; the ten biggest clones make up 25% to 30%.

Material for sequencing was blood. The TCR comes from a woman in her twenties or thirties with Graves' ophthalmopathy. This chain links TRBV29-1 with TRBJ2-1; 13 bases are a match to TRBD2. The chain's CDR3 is CSVKLAGGPVDEQFF. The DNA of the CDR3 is TGCAGCGTAAAACTAGCGGGAGGGCCTGTTGATGAGCAGTTCTTC.